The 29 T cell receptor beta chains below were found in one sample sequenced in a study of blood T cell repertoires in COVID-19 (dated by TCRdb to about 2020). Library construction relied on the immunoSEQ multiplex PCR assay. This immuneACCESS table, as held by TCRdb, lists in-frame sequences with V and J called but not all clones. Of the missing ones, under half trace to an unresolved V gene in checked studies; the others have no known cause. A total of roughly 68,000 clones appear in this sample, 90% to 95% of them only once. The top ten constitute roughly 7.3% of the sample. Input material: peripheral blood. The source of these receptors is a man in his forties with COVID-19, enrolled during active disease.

The CDR3 protein is CASSVETGFIEQFF. The CDR3 DNA is TGTGCCAGCAGCGTGGAGACAGGGTTTATTGAGCAGTTCTTC. The chain employs TRBV28 and TRBJ2-1; 7 bases are shared with TRBD1. CDR1 is MDHEN, CDR2 SYDVKM, per germline. The CDR3 extends over 14 amino acids. J lost 9 bases, V lost 6 bases, and 11 bases had no gene match.

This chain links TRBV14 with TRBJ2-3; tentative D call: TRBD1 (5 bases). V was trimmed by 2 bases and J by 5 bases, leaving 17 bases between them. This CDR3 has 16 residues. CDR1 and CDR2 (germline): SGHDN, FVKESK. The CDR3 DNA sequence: TGTGCCAGCAGCCAAACCAGGGTCGTAAGGGAAGATACGCAGTATTTT. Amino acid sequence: CASSQTRVVREDTQYF.

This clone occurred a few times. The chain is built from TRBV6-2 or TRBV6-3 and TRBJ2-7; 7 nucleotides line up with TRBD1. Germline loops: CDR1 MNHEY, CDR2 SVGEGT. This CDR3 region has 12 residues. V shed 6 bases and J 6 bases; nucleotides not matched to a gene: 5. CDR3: CASSTGDGEQYF. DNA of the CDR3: TGTGCCAGCAGCACAGGGGACGGCGAGCAGTACTTC.

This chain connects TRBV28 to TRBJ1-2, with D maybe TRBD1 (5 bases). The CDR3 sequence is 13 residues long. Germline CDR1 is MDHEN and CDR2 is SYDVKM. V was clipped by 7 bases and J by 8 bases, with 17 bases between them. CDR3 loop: CASTIVSRGGYTF. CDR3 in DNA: TGTGCCAGCACGATTGTCTCTAGGGGCGGCTACACCTTC.

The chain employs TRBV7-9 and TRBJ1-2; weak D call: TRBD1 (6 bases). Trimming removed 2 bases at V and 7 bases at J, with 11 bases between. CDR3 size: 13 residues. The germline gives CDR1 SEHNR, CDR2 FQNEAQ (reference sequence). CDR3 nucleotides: TGTGCCAGCAGCTTACAGGGGTTCGGTGGCTACACCTTC. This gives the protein CASSLQGFGGYTF.

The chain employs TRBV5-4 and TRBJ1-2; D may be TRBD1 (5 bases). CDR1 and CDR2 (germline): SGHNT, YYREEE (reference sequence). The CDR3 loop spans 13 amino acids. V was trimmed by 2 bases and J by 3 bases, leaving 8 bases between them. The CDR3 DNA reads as TGTGCCAGCAGCTTACAGGAGTACTATGGCTACACCTTC. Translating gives CASSLQEYYGYTF.

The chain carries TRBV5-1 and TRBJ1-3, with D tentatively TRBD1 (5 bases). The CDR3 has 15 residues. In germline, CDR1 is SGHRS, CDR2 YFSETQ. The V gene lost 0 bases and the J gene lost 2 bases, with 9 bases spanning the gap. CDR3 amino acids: CASSLEPGPGNTIYF. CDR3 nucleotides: TGCGCCAGCAGCTTGGAGCCAGGGCCTGGAAACACCATATATTTT.

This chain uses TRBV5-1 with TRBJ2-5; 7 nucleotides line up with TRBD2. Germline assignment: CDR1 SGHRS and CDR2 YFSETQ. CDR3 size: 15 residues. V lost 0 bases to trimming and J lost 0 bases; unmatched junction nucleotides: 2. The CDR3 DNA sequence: TGCGCCAGCAGCTTGGCCGGGAGGAACCAAGAGACCCAGTACTTC. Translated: CASSLAGRNQETQYF.

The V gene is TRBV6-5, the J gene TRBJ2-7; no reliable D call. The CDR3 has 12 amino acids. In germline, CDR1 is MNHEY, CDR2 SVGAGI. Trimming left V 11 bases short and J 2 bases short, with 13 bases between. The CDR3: CAPLGLTYEQYF. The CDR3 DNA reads TGTGCCCCACTTGGGCTGACCTACGAGCAGTACTTC.

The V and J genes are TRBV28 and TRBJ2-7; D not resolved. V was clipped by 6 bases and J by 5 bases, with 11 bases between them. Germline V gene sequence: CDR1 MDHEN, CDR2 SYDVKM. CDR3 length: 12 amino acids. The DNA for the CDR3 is TGTGCCAGCAGATCAAGCGCCGACGAGCAGTACTTC. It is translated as CASRSSADEQYF.

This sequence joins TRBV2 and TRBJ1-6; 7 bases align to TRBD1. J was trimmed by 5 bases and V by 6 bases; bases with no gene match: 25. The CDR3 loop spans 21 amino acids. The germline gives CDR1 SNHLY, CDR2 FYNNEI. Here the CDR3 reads CASSRIGQASLISDDNSPLHF. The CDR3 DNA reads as TGTGCCAGCAGCCGAATTGGACAGGCAAGCCTTATTTCGGACGATAATTCACCCCTCCACTTT.

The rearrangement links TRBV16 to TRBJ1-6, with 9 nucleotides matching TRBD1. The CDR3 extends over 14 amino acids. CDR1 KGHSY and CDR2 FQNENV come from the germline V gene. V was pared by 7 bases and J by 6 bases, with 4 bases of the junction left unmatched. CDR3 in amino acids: CASNRGLGNSPLHF. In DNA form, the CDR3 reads TGTGCCAGCAACAGGGGGCTTGGTAATTCACCCCTCCACTTT.

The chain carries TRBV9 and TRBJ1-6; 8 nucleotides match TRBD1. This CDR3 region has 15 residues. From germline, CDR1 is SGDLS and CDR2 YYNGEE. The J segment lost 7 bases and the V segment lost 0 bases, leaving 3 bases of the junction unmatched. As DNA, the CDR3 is TGTGCCAGCAGCGTAGAGGACAGGGTGAATTCACCCCTCCACTTT. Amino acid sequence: CASSVEDRVNSPLHF.

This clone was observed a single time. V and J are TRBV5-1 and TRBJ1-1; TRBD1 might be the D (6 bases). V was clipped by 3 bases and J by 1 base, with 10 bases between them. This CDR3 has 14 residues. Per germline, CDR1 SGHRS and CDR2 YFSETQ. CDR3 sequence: CASSSGQPNTEAFF. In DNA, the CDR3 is TGCGCCAGCAGCTCCGGACAGCCGAACACTGAAGCTTTCTTT.

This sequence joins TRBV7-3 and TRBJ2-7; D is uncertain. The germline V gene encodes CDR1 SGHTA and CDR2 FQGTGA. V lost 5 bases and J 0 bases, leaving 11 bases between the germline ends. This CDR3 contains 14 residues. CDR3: CASSPQSSSYEQYF. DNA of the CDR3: TGTGCCAGCAGCCCCCAAAGTAGCTCCTACGAGCAGTACTTC.

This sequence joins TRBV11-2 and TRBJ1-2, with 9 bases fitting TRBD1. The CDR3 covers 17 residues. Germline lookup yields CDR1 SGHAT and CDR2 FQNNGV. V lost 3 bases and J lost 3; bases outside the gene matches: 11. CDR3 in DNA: TGTGCCAGCAGCTTGGGGCCGACAGGGGGTAGGGACTATGGCTACACCTTC. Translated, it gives CASSLGPTGGRDYGYTF.

CDR3 amino acids: CASSLEGTGNEKLFF. The CDR3 DNA reads as TGCGCCAGCAGCTTGGAGGGGACAGGGAATGAAAAACTGTTTTTT. The chain couples TRBV5-1 to TRBJ1-4; 9 bases line up with TRBD1. Germline CDR1 is SGHRS and CDR2 is YFSETQ. J lost 5 bases, V lost 0 bases, and 2 bases had no gene match. CDR3 length: 15 amino acids. Supplemented by reference TRBV5-1 and TRBJ1-4, the full variable domain reads KAGVTQTPRYLIKTRGQQVTLSCSPISGHRSVSWYQQTPGQGLQFLFEYFSETQRNKGNFPGRFSGRQFSNSRSEMNVSTLELGDSALYLCASSLEGTGNEKLFFGSGTQLSVL.

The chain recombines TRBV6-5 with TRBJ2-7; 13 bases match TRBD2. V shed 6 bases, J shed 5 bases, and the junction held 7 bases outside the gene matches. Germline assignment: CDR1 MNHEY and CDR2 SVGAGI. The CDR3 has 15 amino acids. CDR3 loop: CASRDFTSGGDEQYF. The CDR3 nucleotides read TGTGCCAGCAGAGACTTCACTAGCGGGGGGGACGAGCAGTACTTC.

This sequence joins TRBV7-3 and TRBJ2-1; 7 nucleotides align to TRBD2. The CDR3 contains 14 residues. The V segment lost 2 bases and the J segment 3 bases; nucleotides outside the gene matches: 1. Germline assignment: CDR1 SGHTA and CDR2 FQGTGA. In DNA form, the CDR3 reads TGTGCCAGCAGCTTAGCGGGGGTCTACAATGAGCAGTTCTTC. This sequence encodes CASSLAGVYNEQFF.

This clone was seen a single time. The CDR3 spells CASSDRGFGVYGYTF. The CDR3 nucleotides read TGTGCCAGCAGTGATAGGGGGTTCGGGGTCTATGGCTACACCTTC. The chain uses TRBV2 and TRBJ1-2; a possible D gene is TRBD1 (6 bases). V was trimmed by 3 bases and J by 4 bases, leaving 15 bases between them. Germline loops: CDR1 SNHLY, CDR2 FYNNEI. CDR3 length equals 15 residues.

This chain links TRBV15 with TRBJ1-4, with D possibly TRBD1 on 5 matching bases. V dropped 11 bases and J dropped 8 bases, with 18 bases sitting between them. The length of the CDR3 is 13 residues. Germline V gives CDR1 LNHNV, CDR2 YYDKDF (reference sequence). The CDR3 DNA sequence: TGTGCCGTCCGTGTGCAGGGTGAAGAAAAACTGTTTTTT. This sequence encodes CAVRVQGEEKLFF.

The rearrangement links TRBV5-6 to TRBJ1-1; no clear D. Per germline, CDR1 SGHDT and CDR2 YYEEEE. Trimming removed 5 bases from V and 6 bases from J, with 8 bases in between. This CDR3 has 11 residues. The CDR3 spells CASSREAEAFF. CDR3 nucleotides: TGTGCCAGCAGTCGGGAGGCTGAAGCTTTCTTT.

The CDR3 DNA sequence: TGTGCCAGCAGTCCCGGGACATACACCGGGGAGCTGTTTTTT. Its protein is CASSPGTYTGELFF. The chain is built from TRBV11-2 and TRBJ2-2, with a possible D match to TRBD1 (6 bases). The CDR3 sequence is 14 residues long. The ends were cut back, 6 bases at V and 3 bases at J, with 11 bases in the middle. Germline CDR1 SGHAT, CDR2 FQNNGV.

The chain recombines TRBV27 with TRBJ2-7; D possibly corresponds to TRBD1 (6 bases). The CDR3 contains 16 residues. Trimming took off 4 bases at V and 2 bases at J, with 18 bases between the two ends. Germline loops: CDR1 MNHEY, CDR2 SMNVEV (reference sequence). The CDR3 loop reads CASSYEGVSRAYEQYF. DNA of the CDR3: TGTGCCAGCAGTTACGAGGGGGTAAGTCGGGCCTACGAGCAGTACTTC.

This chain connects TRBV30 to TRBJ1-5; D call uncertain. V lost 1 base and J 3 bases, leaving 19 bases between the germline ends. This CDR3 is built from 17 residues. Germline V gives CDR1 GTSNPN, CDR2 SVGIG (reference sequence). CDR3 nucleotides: TGTGCCTGGAGTGGGAAGTTAGTGAGGGAGACCAATCAGCCCCAGCATTTT. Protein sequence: CAWSGKLVRETNQPQHF. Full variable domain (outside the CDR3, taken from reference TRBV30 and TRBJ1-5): SQTIHQWPATLVQPVGSPLSLECTVEGTSNPNLYWYRQAAGRGLQLLFYSVGIGQISSEVPQNLSASRPQDRQFILSSKKLLLSDSGFYLCAWSGKLVRETNQPQHFGDGTRLSIL.

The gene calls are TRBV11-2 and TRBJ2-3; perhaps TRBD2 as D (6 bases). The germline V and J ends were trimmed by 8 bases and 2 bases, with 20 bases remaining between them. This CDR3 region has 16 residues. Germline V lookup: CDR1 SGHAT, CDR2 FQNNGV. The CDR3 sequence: CASLPGPGGTTDTQYF. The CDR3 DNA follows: TGTGCCAGCCTCCCGGGGCCCGGGGGAACCACAGATACGCAGTATTTT.

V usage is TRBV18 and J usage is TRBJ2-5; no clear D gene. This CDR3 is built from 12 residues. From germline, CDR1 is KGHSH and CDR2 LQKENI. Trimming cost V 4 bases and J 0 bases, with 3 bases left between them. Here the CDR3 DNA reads TGTGCCAGCTCACGCGACCAAGAGACCCAGTACTTC. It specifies CASSRDQETQYF.

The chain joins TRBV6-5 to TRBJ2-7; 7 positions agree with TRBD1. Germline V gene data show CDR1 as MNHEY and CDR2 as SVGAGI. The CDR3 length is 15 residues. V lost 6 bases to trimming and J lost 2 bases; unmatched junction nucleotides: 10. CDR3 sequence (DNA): TGTGCCAGCAGGGCTGGGACAGCCATTCCCTACGAGCAGTACTTC. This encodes CASRAGTAIPYEQYF.

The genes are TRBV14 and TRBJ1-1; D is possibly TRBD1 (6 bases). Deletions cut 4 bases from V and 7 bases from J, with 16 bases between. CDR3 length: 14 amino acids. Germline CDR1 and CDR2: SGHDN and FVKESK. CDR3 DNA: TGTGCCAGCAGCCGGACAGCAAGAGTGAGTGAAGCTTTCTTT. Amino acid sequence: CASSRTARVSEAFF.